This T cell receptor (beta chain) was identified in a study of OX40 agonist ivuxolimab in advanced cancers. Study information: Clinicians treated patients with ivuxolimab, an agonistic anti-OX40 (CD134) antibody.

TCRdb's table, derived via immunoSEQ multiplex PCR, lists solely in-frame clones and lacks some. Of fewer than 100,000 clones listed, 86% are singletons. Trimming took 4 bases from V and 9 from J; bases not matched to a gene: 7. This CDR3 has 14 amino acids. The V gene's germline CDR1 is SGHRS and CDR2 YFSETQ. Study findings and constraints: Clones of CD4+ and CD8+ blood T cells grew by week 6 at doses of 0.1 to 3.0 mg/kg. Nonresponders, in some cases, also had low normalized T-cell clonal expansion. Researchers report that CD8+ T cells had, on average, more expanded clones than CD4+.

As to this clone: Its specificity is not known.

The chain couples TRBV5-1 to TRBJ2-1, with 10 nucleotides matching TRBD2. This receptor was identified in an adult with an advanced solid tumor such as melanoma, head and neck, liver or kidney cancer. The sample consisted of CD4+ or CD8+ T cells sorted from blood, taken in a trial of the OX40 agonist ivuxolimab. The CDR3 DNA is TGCGCCAGCAGCCTCAGCGGGGGGGCCTTTGAGCAGTTCTTC. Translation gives CASSLSGGAFEQFF.